Listed here is a single T cell receptor beta chain. Its antigen remains unidentified. These data come from a study of a mutant IDH1 vaccine in newly diagnosed glioma. Study summary: The study gave patients eight vaccinations in weeks 1, 3, 5, 7, 11, 15, 19, 23. Findings of the study overall: Patients showed vaccine-induced immune responses at a rate of roughly 94%.

Libraries were prepared by immunoSEQ multiplex PCR; TCRdb keeps only in-frame clonotypes and omits some of them. This table has about 65,000 clones, around 83% appearing once. Looked up from germline, CDR1 is LGHNT and CDR2 is FRNRAP. V lost 0 bases and J lost 8, with 14 bases in between. The CDR3 runs 14 residues. The sample's time point: week 23, last vaccination. The vaccine gave 300 ug of a 20-mer mutant IDH1 peptide subcutaneously per dose. The origin of this receptor is a young man with glioma. The chain carries TRBV12-5 and TRBJ2-7; TRBD1 might be the D (5 bases). Sequencing was performed on PBMCs, taken from a glioma patient whose treatment included an IDH1 peptide vaccine. The CDR3 DNA sequence: TGTGCTAGTGGTTTGGTGCCGGACAAGGGCCAGCAGTACTTC. Translated, it gives CASGLVPDKGQQYF.